This TCR beta chain was profiled in a study of blood T cell repertoires in COVID-19 (TCRdb year 2020). Regarding the study in general: Samples covering the acute and convalescent phases of COVID-19 were provided by collaborators in the United States, Italy and Spain. The prospective study material was composed of cDNA or gDNA derived from T cells, B-cell-depleted T cells, or PBMCs. The dataset comprised deeply sampled blood TCRbeta repertoires from subjects exposed to, actively infected with, or recovered from COVID-19. A freely available public database, intended as a resource for researchers studying the immune response to SARS-CoV-2, is where the repertoires were released. Samples came from the ongoing ImmuneRACE study (first 160 participants) plus 1,254 subjects from 6 global collaborators. A de-identified subject ID, COVID-19 status, age in years and sex were almost always included in the sample metadata. Where HLA class I and class II types were available, the types were taken from metadata supplied by the sample provider, not from assay-based typing.

Remarks on this clone: Which antigen it targets is not known. Per-nucleotide qualities are absent, and no much larger clonotype sits a single base away.

Each collaborating institution followed its own protocols to collect whole blood in K2EDTA tubes. For TCRbeta analysis, collaborators shipped samples in one of three forms: frozen whole blood, isolated PBMCs, or DNA extracted from either of those sample types. TCRbeta CDR3 regions were amplified from genomic DNA by means of the immunoSEQ Assay, a bias-controlled multiplex PCR. The paper's data handling went like this. Within the assay, amplification of reference gene primers was used to estimate how many nucleated cells each sample contained. To quantify the absolute abundance of each unique TCRbeta CDR3 rearrangement, sequence reads were collapsed and filtered. For each sample, productive Simpson clonality was calculated as the square root of Simpson's diversity index across productive rearrangements. TCRdb obtained this table from immuneACCESS and retained in-frame rearrangements with V and J assigned. These tables miss some clones; where compared with another copy, unresolved V genes account for less than half of the shortfall, and the remainder is unexplained. The V and J calls and the clone size are those of that table, but D and trimming were determined from the DNA. The sample table contains around 80,000 clones; only one count was recorded for roughly 82% of them. Of the sample, about 12% falls within the top ten clones.

The CDR3, cysteine through phenylalanine, is 15 amino acids long. Just CDR3 DNA is preserved here, 45 bases in frame from base 1. V ends up 1 base short and J 5 bases short, with an unmatched junction base count of 5. CDR1 is given as MNHEY and CDR2 as SVGAGI, both from the germline V gene. Study-wide conclusions, independent of this receptor: How much clinical and demographic metadata was included differed by source and by participant, and the metadata was provided uncurated.

This clonotype was obtained from a man older than 75 with acute or convalescent COVID-19. The sample taken for sequencing was peripheral blood. The sequence is built from TRBV6-5 and TRBJ1-1, with 9 central nucleotides matching TRBD1. The DNA is as follows: TGTGCCAGCAGTTACTTGGGACAGGGAGAGACTGAAGCTTTCTTT. It codes for CASSYLGQGETEAFF.